Each of the 32 T cell receptor beta chains below was sequenced from the same sample in a study of blood T cell repertoires in COVID-19. Using immunoSEQ multiplex PCR, the repertoire was profiled, and TCRdb retains in-frame clones only, with some absent. The table includes 150,000 or so clones, over 75% detected once. The sample comprised peripheral blood. The receptors originated from a human donor in a cohort sampled during active COVID-19.

The chain carries TRBV15 and TRBJ2-5, with D hard to call. The V gene lost 0 bases and the J gene lost 4 bases, with 15 bases spanning the gap. CDR1 and CDR2 from the germline V gene are LNHNV and YYDKDF (reference sequence). CDR3 length equals 16 residues. This CDR3 reads CATSRDLRSRGETQYF. The DNA for the CDR3 is TGTGCCACCAGCAGAGATCTTCGCAGCAGAGGAGAGACCCAGTACTTC.

This clone has just a few counts. The V gene is TRBV30, the J gene TRBJ1-2; D not certain. Germline values: CDR1 GTSNPN, CDR2 SVGIG (reference sequence). Trimming took off 2 bases at V and 7 bases at J, with 11 bases between the two ends. This CDR3 is 12 amino acids long. The DNA for the CDR3 is TGTGCCTGGAGTTTGCTATCGGGTGGCTACACCTTC. Encoded protein: CAWSLLSGGYTF.

This clone was detected a few times. This rearrangement joins TRBV9 to TRBJ1-2; 9 nucleotides agree with TRBD1. The CDR3 is 14 amino acids. V lost 4 bases and J lost 4; bases outside the gene matches: 5. Germline CDR1 reads SGDLS; CDR2 reads YYNGEE. CDR3: CASSPTGGGYGYTF. The CDR3, as DNA: TGTGCCAGCAGCCCTACAGGGGGCGGCTATGGCTACACCTTC.

The rearrangement joins TRBV7-9 to TRBJ2-7, with 9 positions matching TRBD1. V shed 10 bases, J shed 4 bases, and the junction held 11 bases outside the gene matches. This CDR3 comprises 14 residues. Germline V gene lookup returns CDR1 SEHNR and CDR2 FQNEAQ (reference sequence). This chain's CDR3 is CATRTTGGDYEQYF. CDR3 DNA: TGTGCCACCCGAACCACAGGGGGCGATTACGAGCAGTACTTC.

This clone was seen only a few times. V gene TRBV18 combines with J gene TRBJ2-1, with a weak D call TRBD1 (6 bases). Trimming stripped 8 bases from V and 5 bases from J, with 10 bases between. This CDR3 comprises 12 residues. Germline assignment: CDR1 KGHSH and CDR2 LQKENI. For the CDR3, the DNA is TGTGCCAGCCCGGACAGTAACAATGAGCAGTTCTTC. The encoded protein is CASPDSNNEQFF.

The genes are TRBV19 and TRBJ1-4; D is undetermined. The CDR3 covers 14 residues. Germline V lookup: CDR1 LNHDA, CDR2 SQIVND (reference sequence). V was cut by 9 bases and J by 4 bases, with 15 bases left in between. The CDR3 spells CASTNRDINEKLFF. The CDR3 nucleotides read TGTGCCAGCACTAACCGGGATATTAATGAAAAACTGTTTTTT.

V is TRBV19 and J is TRBJ2-1, with 10 bases lining up with TRBD2. J lost 9 bases, V lost 4 bases, and 12 bases had no gene match. The CDR3 is 16 residues long. The germline V gene has CDR1 LNHDA and CDR2 SQIVND (reference sequence). CDR3 protein: CASSKQGGLAGAEQFF. In nucleotides, the CDR3 is TGTGCCAGTAGTAAACAGGGTGGCCTAGCGGGAGCTGAGCAGTTCTTC.

This clone came up many times. This chain connects TRBV30 to TRBJ1-5; D is possibly TRBD1 (6 bases). Germline V gene sequence: CDR1 GTSNPN, CDR2 SVGIG (reference sequence). This CDR3 spans 13 amino acids. V gave up 5 bases and J gave up 7 bases, with 15 bases separating them. CDR3 sequence (DNA): TGTGCCTGGGCCGGAGGCAGGGGCCAGCCCCAGCATTTT. Residues: CAWAGGRGQPQHF.

The gene calls are TRBV7-2 and TRBJ2-3; 7 bases map to TRBD2. The ends lost 3 bases at V and 4 bases at J; junction bases unmatched: 4. Germline-derived CDR1 and CDR2 are SGHTA and FQGNSA. This CDR3 spans 14 amino acids. The CDR3 sequence is CASSFLAGADTQYF. The CDR3 DNA follows: TGTGCCAGCAGCTTTCTGGCGGGAGCAGATACGCAGTATTTT.

This chain joins TRBV19 and TRBJ1-1, with a tentative D call TRBD1 (5 bases). The germline V gene has CDR1 LNHDA and CDR2 SQIVND (reference sequence). The V end lost 4 bases, the J end lost 1 base, and 7 bases lay between the germline ends. CDR3 length: 13 residues. CDR3 sequence (DNA): TGTGCCAGTAGTAATCAGGGGAACACTGAAGCTTTCTTT. Its translation is CASSNQGNTEAFF.

The rearrangement joins TRBV7-8 to TRBJ2-5, with 11 positions matching TRBD1. Trimming took 5 bases from V and 5 from J; bases not matched to a gene: 13. CDR3 size: 17 residues. CDR1 SGHVS and CDR2 FQNEAQ come from the germline V gene. The CDR3 DNA follows: TGTGCCAGCAGCCCCGGGACAGGGGGACGAGTGAAGGAGACCCAGTACTTC. This encodes CASSPGTGGRVKETQYF.

This clone showed up just a few times. CDR3 DNA sequence: TGTGCCAGCAGCCTCCCAGGTTCAGATACGCAGTATTTT. Translating it yields CASSLPGSDTQYF. The chain carries TRBV14 and TRBJ2-3; D gene ambiguous. Germline V gene lookup returns CDR1 SGHDN and CDR2 FVKESK. V gave up 4 bases and J gave up 4 bases, with 9 bases separating them. The CDR3 totals 13 residues.

The chain carries TRBV9 and TRBJ1-1; D perhaps matches TRBD1 (5 bases). The CDR3 is 13 residues long. Germline CDR1 reads SGDLS; CDR2 reads YYNGEE. V lost 0 bases, J lost 5 bases, and 8 bases lay in between. Here the CDR3 reads CASSVGAGTEAFF. The CDR3 DNA is TGTGCCAGCAGCGTAGGGGCAGGGACTGAAGCTTTCTTT.

This clone showed up many times. V usage is TRBV27 and J usage is TRBJ2-7; no clear D. Trimming took 5 bases from V and 3 from J, leaving 8 bases between them. The CDR3 loop spans 12 amino acids. In germline, CDR1 is MNHEY, CDR2 SMNVEV (reference sequence). The CDR3 DNA follows: TGTGCCAGCAGTCCCGACTTCTACGAGCAGTACTTC. It codes for CASSPDFYEQYF.

Only one count was recorded for this clone. The CDR3 region has the DNA TGTGCCAGCAGCCCCTTCGGGGGAAACTACGAGCAGTACTTC. The encoded protein is CASSPFGGNYEQYF. The rearrangement joins TRBV7-8 to TRBJ2-7; tentatively, D is TRBD2 (6 bases). CDR3 length: 14 residues. The V and J ends lost 5 bases and 3 bases respectively, with 14 bases between them. Germline-derived CDR1 and CDR2 are SGHVS and FQNEAQ. Full variable domain (rest looked up from reference TRBV7-8 and TRBJ2-7): GAGVSQSPRYKVAKRGQDVALRCDPISGHVSLFWYQQALGQGPEFLTYFQNEAQLDKSGLPSDRFFAERPEGSVSTLKIQRTQQEDSAVYLCASSPFGGNYEQYFGPGTRLTVT.

V is TRBV30 and J is TRBJ1-2; perhaps TRBD1 as D (6 bases). CDR1 and CDR2 (germline): GTSNPN, SVGIG (reference sequence). This CDR3 contains 15 residues. V shed 3 bases and J shed 2 bases, with 16 bases lying between them. The CDR3 bases are TGTGCCTGGAGAGTAGGACAGTCCTACAACTATGGCTACACCTTC. Amino acids: CAWRVGQSYNYGYTF.

In this sample, this clone turned up a few times. This chain uses TRBV5-4 with TRBJ1-2, with D unclear. This CDR3 contains 15 residues. The V gene lost 0 bases and the J gene lost 0 bases, with 9 bases spanning the gap. Germline values: CDR1 SGHNT, CDR2 YYREEE (reference sequence). The CDR3 is CASSLGSAANYGYTF. CDR3 nucleotides: TGTGCCAGCAGCTTGGGATCTGCGGCTAACTATGGCTACACCTTC.

The J gene is TRBJ1-1, the V gene TRBV6-2 or TRBV6-3; the D is unclear. Germline values: CDR1 MNHEY, CDR2 SVGEGT. Trimming shortened V by 0 bases and J by 4 bases, and 12 bases separated the two germline ends. The CDR3 length is 15 residues. Here the CDR3 reads CASSYSIPGLTEAFF. CDR3 sequence (DNA): TGTGCCAGCAGTTACTCGATCCCAGGACTCACTGAAGCTTTCTTT.

This clone was counted a few times. V is TRBV11-2 and J is TRBJ1-2, with a possible D match to TRBD1 (6 bases). The CDR3 covers 16 residues. Trimming removed 5 bases from V and 3 bases from J, with 19 bases in between. Germline V gene lookup returns CDR1 SGHAT and CDR2 FQNNGV. The DNA of the CDR3 is TGTGCCAGCAGCCCACAGACGGGGCAGGGGTACTATGGCTACACCTTC. This encodes CASSPQTGQGYYGYTF. The variable domain in full, completed from reference TRBV11-2 and TRBJ1-2, reads EAGVAQSPRYKIIEKRQSVAFWCNPISGHATLYWYQQILGQGPKLLIQFQNNGVVDDSQLPKDRFSAERLKGVDSTLKIQPAKLEDSAVYLCASSPQTGQGYYGYTFGSGTRLTVV.

The J gene is TRBJ1-2, the V gene TRBV27, with TRBD1 matching over 7 bases. The trim removed 5 bases at V and 8 bases at J, leaving 11 bases unmatched. This CDR3 contains 14 residues. CDR1 is MNHEY and CDR2 is SMNVEV in the germline V gene (reference sequence). CDR3 loop: CASSPSTGYGGYTF. The CDR3, as DNA: TGTGCCAGCAGTCCATCGACAGGGTACGGCGGCTACACCTTC.

This clone was seen only a few times. This rearrangement joins TRBV12-3 or TRBV12-4 to TRBJ2-7; the D is unclear. V lost 2 bases to trimming and J lost 5 bases, with 7 bases between them. The CDR3 has 12 amino acids. The CDR3 region is CASSLRVDEQYF. CDR3 nucleotides: TGTGCCAGCAGTTTACGAGTTGACGAGCAGTACTTC.

The chain combines TRBV7-9 with TRBJ2-5; tentative D call: TRBD2 (5 bases). The CDR3 consists of 14 residues. Germline V gene lookup returns CDR1 SEHNR and CDR2 FQNEAQ (reference sequence). Deletions cut 3 bases from V and 6 bases from J, with 14 bases between. The CDR3 DNA sequence: TGTGCCAGCAGCTTCCGGGATCCCCCCCAGACCCAGTACTTC. Translated, it gives CASSFRDPPQTQYF.

The chain carries TRBV24-1 and TRBJ2-3; 15 nucleotides agree with TRBD2. CDR3 size: 19 residues. Germline assignment: CDR1 KGHDR and CDR2 SFDVKD. Unmatched junction bases numbered 10, after V lost 3 bases and J lost 4 bases. CDR3: CATSDQSPGLAGGPDTQYF. CDR3 in DNA: TGTGCCACCAGTGATCAATCTCCGGGACTAGCGGGAGGACCAGATACGCAGTATTTT.

This clone was seen only a few times. The V gene is TRBV9, the J gene TRBJ1-1; TRBD1 aligns across 9 bases. The V and J ends lost 4 bases and 4 bases, in that order; junction bases with no gene match: 8. This CDR3 is 15 amino acids long. Germline CDR1 is SGDLS and CDR2 is YYNGEE. CDR3 sequence reads: CASSPRDREVTEAFF. CDR3 DNA sequence: TGTGCCAGCAGCCCACGGGACAGGGAGGTCACTGAAGCTTTCTTT.

The chain employs TRBV5-6 and TRBJ2-5, with TRBD2 as a possible D gene (6 bases). Trimming cost V 2 bases and J 2 bases, with 16 bases left between them. Germline CDR1 SGHDT, CDR2 YYEEEE. The CDR3 loop spans 16 amino acids. CDR3 in amino acids: CASSLAGGQAQETQYF. The CDR3 DNA is TGTGCCAGCAGCTTAGCCGGGGGTCAGGCACAAGAGACCCAGTACTTC.

V gene TRBV11-2 combines with J gene TRBJ2-3, with 11 bases identical to TRBD2. The CDR3 has 18 amino acids. Germline trimming cut 5 bases from V and 1 base from J; bases unmatched to any gene: 11. Germline values: CDR1 SGHAT, CDR2 FQNNGV. Here the CDR3 reads CASSRRPPSGGRTDTQYF. For the CDR3, the DNA is TGTGCCAGCAGCCGCCGCCCCCCTAGCGGGGGGCGCACAGATACGCAGTATTTT.

The CDR3 spells CASSLRRSDTQYF. DNA of the CDR3: TGTGCCAGCAGCTTGAGACGGAGTGATACGCAGTATTTT. The V gene is TRBV5-4, the J gene TRBJ2-3; D call uncertain. Per the germline V gene, CDR1 is SGHNT and CDR2 is YYREEE (reference sequence). This CDR3 comprises 13 residues. The ends were cut back, 1 base at V and 6 bases at J, with 9 bases in the middle.

This chain links TRBV13 with TRBJ2-7; 8 bases are shared with TRBD2. Per the germline V gene, CDR1 is PRHDT and CDR2 is FYEKMQ (reference sequence). This CDR3 region has 14 residues. V dropped 2 bases and J dropped 4; count of bases not matched to a gene: 4. Here the CDR3 reads CASSLSGGLYEQYF. CDR3 sequence (DNA): TGTGCCAGCAGCTTATCGGGAGGGTTATACGAGCAGTACTTC.

The gene calls are TRBV18 and TRBJ2-2; tentatively, D is TRBD1 (5 bases). V lost 4 bases and J lost 3, with 9 bases in between. Germline lookup yields CDR1 KGHSH and CDR2 LQKENI. CDR3 length: 14 amino acids. DNA for the CDR3: TGTGCCAGCTCACAGGGCAGGGACACCGGGGAGCTGTTTTTT. It translates to CASSQGRDTGELFF.

The rearrangement links TRBV7-8 to TRBJ1-1; TRBD1 aligns across 10 bases. V was pared by 2 bases and J by 6 bases, with 6 bases of the junction left unmatched. The CDR3 spans 15 residues. Germline V gene data show CDR1 as SGHVS and CDR2 as FQNEAQ. DNA for the CDR3: TGTGCCAGCAGCTTAAGAGGACAGGGGGACTCTGAAGCTTTCTTT. Translated: CASSLRGQGDSEAFF.

This rearrangement joins TRBV7-3 to TRBJ2-2; TRBD1 matches 9 bases. The CDR3 length is 15 residues. Germline CDR1 and CDR2: SGHTA and FQGTGA. The V segment lost 4 bases and the J segment 4 bases; nucleotides outside the gene matches: 4. The CDR3 is CASSSQGQGTGELFF. The CDR3 coding sequence is TGTGCCAGCAGCTCCCAGGGACAGGGCACCGGGGAGCTGTTTTTT.

This chain joins TRBV28 and TRBJ1-5, with a possible D match to TRBD1 (6 bases). V gave up 7 bases and J gave up 3 bases, with 13 bases separating them. Germline V lookup: CDR1 MDHEN, CDR2 SYDVKM. The CDR3 is 14 amino acids. The CDR3 is CASTSGQSNQPQHF. In DNA, the CDR3 is TGTGCCAGCACCTCCGGACAGTCCAATCAGCCCCAGCATTTT.